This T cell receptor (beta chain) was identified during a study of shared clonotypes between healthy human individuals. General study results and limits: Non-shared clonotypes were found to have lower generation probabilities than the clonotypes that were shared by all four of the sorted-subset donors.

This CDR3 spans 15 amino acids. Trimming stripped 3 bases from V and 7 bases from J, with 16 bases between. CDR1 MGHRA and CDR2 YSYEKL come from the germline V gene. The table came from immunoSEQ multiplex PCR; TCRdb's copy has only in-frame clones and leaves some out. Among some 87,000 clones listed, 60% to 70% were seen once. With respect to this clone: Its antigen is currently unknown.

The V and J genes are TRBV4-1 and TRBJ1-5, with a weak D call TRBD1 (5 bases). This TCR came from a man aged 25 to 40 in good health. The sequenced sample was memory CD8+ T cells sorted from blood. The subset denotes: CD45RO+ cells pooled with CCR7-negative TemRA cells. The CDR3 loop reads CASSQGPGGGQPQHF. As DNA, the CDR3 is TGCGCCAGCAGCCAGGGTCCCGGGGGGGGGCAGCCCCAGCATTTT.